The 14 T cell receptor beta chains given below trace back to one sample, sequenced in a study of blood T cell repertoires in COVID-19. The table came from immunoSEQ multiplex PCR; TCRdb's copy has only in-frame clones and leaves some out. The data show some 96,000 clones, just over 90% seen once. Sequences were obtained from peripheral blood. The receptors shown here come from a man in his fifties or sixties with active COVID-19.

The chain has TRBV5-6 and TRBJ1-5; TRBD1 might be the D (5 bases). V dropped 5 bases and J dropped 1 base, with 13 bases sitting between them. This CDR3 is built from 15 residues. The germline V gene encodes CDR1 SGHDT and CDR2 YYEEEE. The chain's CDR3 is CASSSGFLSNQPQHF. CDR3 bases: TGTGCCAGCAGTTCAGGGTTCCTCAGCAATCAGCCCCAGCATTTT.

In DNA form, the CDR3 reads TGTGCCAGCAGTTTAGACGAGGAGACCCAGTACTTC. It codes for CASSLDEETQYF. The V gene is TRBV12-3 or TRBV12-4, the J gene TRBJ2-5, with no clear D. The ends were cut back, 1 base at V and 5 bases at J, with 5 bases in the middle. The CDR3 totals 12 residues.

V is TRBV14 and J is TRBJ1-4; TRBD1 is a possible D gene (5 bases). With 4 bases removed from V and 7 bases from J, the gap between germline ends came to 16 bases. Germline CDR1 SGHDN, CDR2 FVKESK. The CDR3 runs to 15 residues. The CDR3 DNA reads as TGTGCCAGCAGCCCTCTGTTATGGGGGGGTGAAAAACTGTTTTTT. Residues: CASSPLLWGGEKLFF.

This rearrangement joins TRBV27 to TRBJ1-6; D ambiguous. Trimming left V 0 bases short and J 0 bases short, with 6 bases between. This CDR3 has 16 amino acids. Germline V gives CDR1 MNHEY, CDR2 SMNVEV (reference sequence). The CDR3 here is CASSLSGSSYNSPLHF. CDR3 nucleotide sequence: TGTGCCAGCAGTTTATCTGGTAGCTCCTATAATTCACCCCTCCACTTT.

This chain joins TRBV27 and TRBJ1-2; D is uncertain. This CDR3 region has 13 residues. Trimming left V 7 bases short and J 8 bases short, with 17 bases between. Germline assignment: CDR1 MNHEY and CDR2 SMNVEV (reference sequence). CDR3 sequence (DNA): TGTGCCAGCAAGACGACCGTGGGGAGCGGCTACACCTTC. Protein: CASKTTVGSGYTF.

The chain is built from TRBV4-1 and TRBJ2-5, with D possibly matching TRBD2 (7 bases). This CDR3 contains 17 residues. The germline V gene encodes CDR1 MGHRA and CDR2 YSYEKL. With 3 bases removed from V and 1 base from J, the gap between germline ends came to 18 bases. Written as DNA, the CDR3 is TGCGCCAGCAGCCAGGGGGGGCCAGGGTCCTTCCAAGAGACCCAGTACTTC. Its protein is CASSQGGPGSFQETQYF.

The chain has TRBV11-3 and TRBJ2-3, with 10 positions matching TRBD2. The CDR3 totals 17 residues. Per the germline V gene, CDR1 is SGHNT and CDR2 is YENEEA. With 5 bases clipped from V and 2 bases from J, the junction kept 10 bases outside the gene matches. The CDR3 DNA sequence: TGTGCCAGCAGCCCTAAAGCACTAGCGGGGAACACAGATACGCAGTATTTT. Its protein is CASSPKALAGNTDTQYF.

This chain uses TRBV14 with TRBJ1-1; D remains unclear. With 3 bases removed from V and 1 base from J, the gap between germline ends came to 15 bases. CDR3 length equals 16 residues. Germline CDR1 SGHDN, CDR2 FVKESK. CDR3 loop: CASSQYRNRENTEAFF. The CDR3 nucleotides read TGTGCCAGCAGCCAGTATCGGAACAGAGAGAACACTGAAGCTTTCTTT. Using reference TRBV14 and TRBJ1-1 for the parts outside the CDR3, the full variable domain is EAGVTQFPSHSVIEKGQTVTLRCDPISGHDNLYWYRRVMGKEIKFLLHFVKESKQDESGMPNNRFLAERTGGTYSTLKVQPAELEDSGVYFCASSQYRNRENTEAFFGQGTRLTVV.

The chain is built from TRBV4-1 and TRBJ1-4; D not resolved. This CDR3 region has 16 residues. Trimming removed 3 bases at V and 7 bases at J, with 18 bases between. Germline V lookup: CDR1 MGHRA, CDR2 YSYEKL. CDR3 amino acids: CASSHPKREEGEKLFF. CDR3 sequence (DNA): TGCGCCAGCAGCCACCCTAAGCGGGAGGAGGGTGAAAAACTGTTTTTT.

J is TRBJ2-7 and V is TRBV11-2, with 8 bases fitting TRBD1. V lost 2 bases and J lost 6; bases outside the gene matches: 9. The CDR3 runs 15 residues. The germline gives CDR1 SGHAT, CDR2 FQNNGV. The CDR3 DNA is TGTGCCAGCAGCTTAACCAGGGGGCTAGCCATCGAGCAGTACTTC. It yields the protein CASSLTRGLAIEQYF.

The CDR3 spells CASSPLGGNQPQHF. DNA for the CDR3: TGTGCCAGCAGTCCTCTAGGGGGCAATCAGCCCCAGCATTTT. The chain combines TRBV27 with TRBJ1-5, with D maybe TRBD1 (5 bases). CDR3 length equals 14 residues. Germline lookup yields CDR1 MNHEY and CDR2 SMNVEV (reference sequence). Trimming stripped 5 bases from V and 2 bases from J, with 10 bases between.

V gene TRBV9 combines with J gene TRBJ2-2; 7 bases align to TRBD1. The CDR3 sequence is 15 residues long. J lost 3 bases, V lost 4 bases, and 6 bases had no gene match. The germline gives CDR1 SGDLS, CDR2 YYNGEE. The CDR3 protein is CASSPSGGDTGELFF. The CDR3 region has the DNA TGTGCCAGCAGCCCCTCAGGGGGTGACACCGGGGAGCTGTTTTTT.

With regard to this clone: Relative to the germline gene, one junction end is altered; a read error may explain this. V gene TRBV6-1 combines with J gene TRBJ1-2; TRBD1 aligns across 10 bases. The CDR3 sequence is 14 residues long. Germline CDR1 MNHNS, CDR2 SASEGT. The CDR3 is CASREDRGLRGYTF. In DNA, the CDR3 is TGTGCCAGCAGAGAAGACAGGGGGCTGCGTGGCTACACCTTC.

The V gene is TRBV2, the J gene TRBJ2-3; D remains unclear. V dropped 4 bases and J dropped 1 base, with 6 bases sitting between them. CDR1 is SNHLY, CDR2 FYNNEI, per germline. The CDR3 length is 13 residues. The CDR3 DNA follows: TGTGCCAGCAGTGTCCGGGGCACAGATACGCAGTATTTT. Protein product: CASSVRGTDTQYF.